This TCR beta chain was captured by sequencing in a study of cytomegalovirus exposure and HLA in healthy donors. The germline V gene has CDR1 SGHRS and CDR2 YFSETQ. The CDR3 loop spans 19 amino acids. Trimming took 0 bases from V and 4 from J, leaving 24 bases between them. The study ran its PCR with 60 Vbeta and 13 Jbeta primers. Assay used: immunoSEQ multiplex PCR; TCRdb lists only in-frame clones, some missing. This sample has about 67,000 clones, with approximately 67% found just once. This chain joins TRBV5-1 and TRBJ2-3; D perhaps matches TRBD2 (5 bases). This TCR derives from a woman in her twenties or thirties in good health and CMV-seronegative. The source material was PBMCs. This CDR3 is CASSLVAHLSALTPDTQYF. Here the CDR3 DNA reads TGCGCCAGCAGCTTGGTCGCACACCTTAGCGCCCTTACCCCAGATACGCAGTATTTT.